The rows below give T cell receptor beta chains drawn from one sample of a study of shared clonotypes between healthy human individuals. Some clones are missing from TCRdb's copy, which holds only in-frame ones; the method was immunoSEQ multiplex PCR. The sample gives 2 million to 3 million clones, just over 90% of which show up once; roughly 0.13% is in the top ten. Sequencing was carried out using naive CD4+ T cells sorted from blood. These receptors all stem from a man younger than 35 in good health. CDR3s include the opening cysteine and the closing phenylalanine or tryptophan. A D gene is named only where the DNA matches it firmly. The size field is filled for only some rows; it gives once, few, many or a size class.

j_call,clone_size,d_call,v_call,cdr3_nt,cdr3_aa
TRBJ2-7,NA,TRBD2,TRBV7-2,TGTGCCGGGAGGGCCGCGAGCTCCTACGAGCAGTACTTC,CAGRAASSYEQYF
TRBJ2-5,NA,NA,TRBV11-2,TGTGCCAGCAGCTTAGAAGGACAGAACCAAGAGACCCAGTACTTC,CASSLEGQNQETQYF
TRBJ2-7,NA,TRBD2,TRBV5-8,TGTGCCAGCAGCTCCGGTGTGGTAGCGGGCCCGAGCTCCTACGAGCAGTACTTC,CASSSGVVAGPSSYEQYF
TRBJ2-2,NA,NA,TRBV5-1,TGCGCCAGCGCCGGAGACTGGCCTGGGGATGGGGAGCTGTTTTTT,CASAGDWPGDGELFF
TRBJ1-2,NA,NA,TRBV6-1,TGTGCCAGCAGTGAAGTCAGGGCCTATGGCTACACCTTC,CASSEVRAYGYTF
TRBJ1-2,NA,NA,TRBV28,TGTGCCAGCAGGGAGCTCCGGGACAACTATGGCTACACCTTC,CASRELRDNYGYTF
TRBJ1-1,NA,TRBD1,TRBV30,TGTGCCTGGACCCCCCGGGGTCAATTCCTCCCCGGGACAGTGAACACTGAAGCTTTCTTT,CAWTPRGQFLPGTVNTEAFF
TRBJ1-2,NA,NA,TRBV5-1,TGCGCCAGCAGCTTGACTGACTATGGCTACACCTTC,CASSLTDYGYTF
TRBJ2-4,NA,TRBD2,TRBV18,TGTGCCAGCTCAACGGGGGGGGCCAAAAACATTCAGTACTTC,CASSTGGAKNIQYF
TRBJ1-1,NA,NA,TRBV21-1,TGTGCCAGCAGCAACCGGGACAGGGGGCTCCCTTTTCTTGGCACTGAAGCTTTCTTT,CASSNRDRGLPFLGTEAFF
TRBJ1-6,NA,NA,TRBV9,TGTGCCAGCAGCGGAGGCCATTCACCCCTCCACTTT,CASSGGHSPLHF
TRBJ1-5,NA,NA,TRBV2,TGTGCCAGCAGTGAAGGGTTACAGGCCGAGCATTTT,CASSEGLQAEHF
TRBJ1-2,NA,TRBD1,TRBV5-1,TGCGCCAGCAGCTTGGGACAGGGGGCTGCGGCGGGCTACACCTTC,CASSLGQGAAAGYTF
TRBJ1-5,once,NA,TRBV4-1,TGCGCCAGCAGCCAAGGGGCGGGAACAGGGTATCAGCCCCAGCATTTT,CASSQGAGTGYQPQHF
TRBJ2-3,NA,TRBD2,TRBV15,TGTGCCACCAGCAGAGCCCAGCGGGGAAGCACAGATACGCAGTATTTT,CATSRAQRGSTDTQYF
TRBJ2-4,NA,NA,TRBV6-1,TGTGCCAGCACCCGAAGGCAACAGGGAAACATTCAGTACTTC,CASTRRQQGNIQYF
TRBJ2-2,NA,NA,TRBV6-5,TGTGCCAGCAGTTACTGGGGGACCGGGGAGCTGTTTTTT,CASSYWGTGELFF
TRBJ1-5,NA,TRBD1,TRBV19,TGTGCCAGTAGTGGGGACAGGCTACCTTATAGCAATCAGCCCCAGCATTTT,CASSGDRLPYSNQPQHF
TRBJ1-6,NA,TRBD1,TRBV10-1,TGCGCCAGTCCTCGGACAGGGGACTATAATTCACCCCTCCACTTT,CASPRTGDYNSPLHF
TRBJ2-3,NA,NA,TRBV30,TGTGCCTGGAGTGCGGGGGGCACAGATACGCAGTATTTT,CAWSAGGTDTQYF
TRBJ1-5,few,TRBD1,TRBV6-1,TGTGCCAGCAGTGAAGTTGGTATGGGACAGGGTAACCAGCCCCAGCATTTT,CASSEVGMGQGNQPQHF
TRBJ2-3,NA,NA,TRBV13,TGTGCCAGCAAGGCGGACCGTATTATGGGCACAGATACGCAGTATTTT,CASKADRIMGTDTQYF
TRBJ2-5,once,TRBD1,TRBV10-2,TGCGCCAGCAGGACTGGGACAGGGTGGGCCGGGGAGACCCAGTACTTC,CASRTGTGWAGETQYF
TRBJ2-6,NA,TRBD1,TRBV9,TGTGCCAGCAGCGCTTCGGGACAGATCTTCTCTGGGGCCAACGTCCTGACTTTC,CASSASGQIFSGANVLTF